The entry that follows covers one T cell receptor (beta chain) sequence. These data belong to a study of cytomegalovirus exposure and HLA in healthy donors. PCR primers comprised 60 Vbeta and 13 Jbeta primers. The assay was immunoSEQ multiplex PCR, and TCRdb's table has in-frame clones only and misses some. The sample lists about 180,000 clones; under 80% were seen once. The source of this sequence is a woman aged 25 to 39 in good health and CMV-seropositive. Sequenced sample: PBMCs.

CDR3 in amino acids: CASKRGGPNEKLFF. The CDR3 DNA reads TGTGCCAGCAAGCGAGGGGGCCCTAATGAAAAACTGTTTTTT. This chain joins TRBV19 and TRBJ1-4; the match to TRBD1 covers 7 bases. This CDR3 has 14 residues. Trimming at V came to 9 bases and at J to 3 bases, leaving 7 bases not matched to a gene. Germline-derived CDR1 and CDR2 are LNHDA and SQIVND (reference sequence).